This TCR beta chain was documented in a study of blood T cell repertoires in COVID-19. Study-wide background: COVID-19 samples, acute and convalescent, were from the United States, Italy and Spain. T cells, B-cell-depleted T cells, or PBMCs provided the cDNA or gDNA that served as material.

This clone was seen a single time. Under the authors' procedure: Amplifying reference gene primers gave estimates of nucleated cell counts. Sequencing was performed with immunoSEQ multiplex PCR; in TCRdb, only in-frame clones are kept and a portion is missing. The V and J calls and the clone size are those of that table, but D and trimming were determined from the DNA. The sample has about 160,000 clones; approximately 80% are singletons. It was during active infection that Seattle patients were enrolled and then longitudinally followed. CDR1 LNHDA and CDR2 SQIVND come from the germline V gene (reference sequence). Trimming left V 1 base short and J 5 bases short, with 12 bases between. The CDR3 covers 15 residues.

This receptor was obtained from a woman aged 40-49 years with COVID-19, enrolled during active disease. Sequencing was done on a sample of peripheral blood. The gene calls are TRBV19 and TRBJ1-5; D is uncertain. CDR3 sequence (DNA): TGTGCCAGTAGTATAGTTAGAGGGTTTGATCAGCCCCAGCATTTT. It encodes CASSIVRGFDQPQHF.